Described below is a single T cell receptor beta chain sequence and its context. Its antigen is not identified. Sequenced by immunoSEQ multiplex PCR; TCRdb stores in-frame clones only, minus some. Of 70,000 to 75,000 clones in the sample, around 94% were seen once. V was pared by 2 bases and J by 9 bases, with 8 bases of the junction left unmatched. The germline CDR1 and CDR2 sequences are SGHNT and YYREEE (reference sequence). This CDR3 comprises 14 residues. This entry belongs to a study of cytomegalovirus exposure and HLA in healthy donors. Study-level points and caveats: Reportedly, diagnosis of cytomegalovirus status by the classifier showed high specificity and sensitivity.

The sequence derives from a young woman in good health and CMV-seropositive. The sample comprised PBMCs. The chain joins TRBV5-4 to TRBJ2-1; 7 nucleotides align to TRBD1. The CDR3 DNA reads as TGTGCCAGCAGCTTTCTGACAGGGTGGGGTGAGCAGTTCTTC. This gives the protein CASSFLTGWGEQFF.